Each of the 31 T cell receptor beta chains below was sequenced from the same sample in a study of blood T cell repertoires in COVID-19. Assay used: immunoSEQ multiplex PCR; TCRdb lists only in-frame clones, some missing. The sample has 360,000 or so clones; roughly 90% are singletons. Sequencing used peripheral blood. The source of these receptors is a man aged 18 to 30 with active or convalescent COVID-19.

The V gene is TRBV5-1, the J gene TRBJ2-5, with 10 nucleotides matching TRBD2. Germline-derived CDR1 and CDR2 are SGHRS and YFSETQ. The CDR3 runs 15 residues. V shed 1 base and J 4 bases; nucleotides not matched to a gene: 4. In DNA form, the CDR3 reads TGCGCCAGCAGCTTGATTAGCGGGGGGAGAGAGACCCAGTACTTC. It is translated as CASSLISGGRETQYF.

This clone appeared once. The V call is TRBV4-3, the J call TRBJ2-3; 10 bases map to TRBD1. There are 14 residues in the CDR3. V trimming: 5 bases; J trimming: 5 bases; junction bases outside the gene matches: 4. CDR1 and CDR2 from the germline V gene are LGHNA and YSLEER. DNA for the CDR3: TGCGCCAGCAGCGCCCGGGACAGGGGAGATACGCAGTATTTT. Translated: CASSARDRGDTQYF.

In DNA, the CDR3 is TGTGCCAGCAGCTCACAGACCCAAGACGTTTATAATTCACCCCTCCACTTT. It translates to CASSSQTQDVYNSPLHF. The chain combines TRBV13 with TRBJ1-6; the D is unclear. Trimming removed 4 bases from V and 4 bases from J, with 17 bases in between. Germline V lookup: CDR1 PRHDT, CDR2 FYEKMQ (reference sequence). CDR3 size: 17 residues. Together with reference TRBV13 and TRBJ1-6, the CDR3 gives the full variable domain: AAGVIQSPRHLIKEKRETATLKCYPIPRHDTVYWYQQGPGQDPQFLISFYEKMQSDKGSIPDRFSAQQFSDYHSELNMSSLELGDSALYFCASSSQTQDVYNSPLHFGNGTRLTVT.

CDR3 bases: TGTGCCAGTAGTTCGGGACAGGGGTTCTATGGCTACACCTTC. Translation gives CASSSGQGFYGYTF. The genes are TRBV19 and TRBJ1-2; 10 bases agree with TRBD1. The length of the CDR3 is 14 residues. Unmatched junction bases numbered 4, after V lost 5 bases and J lost 4 bases. CDR1 is LNHDA, CDR2 SQIVND, per germline (reference sequence).

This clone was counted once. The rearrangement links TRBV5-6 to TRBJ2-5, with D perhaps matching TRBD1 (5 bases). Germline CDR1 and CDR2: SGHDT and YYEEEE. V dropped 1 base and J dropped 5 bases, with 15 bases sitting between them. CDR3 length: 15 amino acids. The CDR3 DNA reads TGTGCCAGCAGCTTGTACCAGGGCTTTCTGGAGACCCAGTACTTC. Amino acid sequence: CASSLYQGFLETQYF.

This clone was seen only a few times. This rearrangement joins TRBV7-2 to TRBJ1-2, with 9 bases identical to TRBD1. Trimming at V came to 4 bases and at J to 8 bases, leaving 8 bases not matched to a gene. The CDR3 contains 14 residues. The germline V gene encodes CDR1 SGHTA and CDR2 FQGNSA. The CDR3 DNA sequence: TGTGCCAGCAGCTCGGGACAGGGTCGAGGAGGCTACACCTTC. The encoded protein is CASSSGQGRGGYTF.

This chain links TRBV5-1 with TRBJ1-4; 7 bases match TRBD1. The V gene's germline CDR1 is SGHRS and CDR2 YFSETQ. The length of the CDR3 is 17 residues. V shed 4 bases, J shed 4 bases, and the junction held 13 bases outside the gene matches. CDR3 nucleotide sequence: TGCGCCAGCAGCCCCAGGGAAACCGGGACAGTTAATGAAAAACTGTTTTTT. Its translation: CASSPRETGTVNEKLFF.

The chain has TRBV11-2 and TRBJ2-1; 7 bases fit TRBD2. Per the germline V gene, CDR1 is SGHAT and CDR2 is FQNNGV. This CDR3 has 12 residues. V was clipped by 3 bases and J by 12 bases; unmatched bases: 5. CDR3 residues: CASSFHPSGQFF. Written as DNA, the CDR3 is TGTGCCAGCAGCTTTCACCCTAGCGGGCAGTTCTTC.

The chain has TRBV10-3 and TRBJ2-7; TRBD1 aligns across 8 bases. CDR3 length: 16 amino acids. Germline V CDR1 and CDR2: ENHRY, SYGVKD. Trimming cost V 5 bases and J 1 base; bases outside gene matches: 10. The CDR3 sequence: CAISRKDRVKSYEQYF. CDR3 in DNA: TGTGCCATCAGTCGTAAGGACAGGGTGAAGTCCTACGAGCAGTACTTC.

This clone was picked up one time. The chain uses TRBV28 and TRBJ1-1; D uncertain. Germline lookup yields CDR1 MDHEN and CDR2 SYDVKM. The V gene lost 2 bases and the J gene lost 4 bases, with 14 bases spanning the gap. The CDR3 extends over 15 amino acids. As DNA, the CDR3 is TGTGCCAGCAGTTTAGCGGGGAACGGGTTCACTGAAGCTTTCTTT. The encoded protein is CASSLAGNGFTEAFF.

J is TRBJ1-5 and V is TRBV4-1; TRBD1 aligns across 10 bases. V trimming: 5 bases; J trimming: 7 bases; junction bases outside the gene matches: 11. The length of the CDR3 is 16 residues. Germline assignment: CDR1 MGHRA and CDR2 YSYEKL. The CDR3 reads CASSDPRQGAWQPQHF. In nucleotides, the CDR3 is TGCGCCAGCAGCGACCCCAGACAGGGGGCATGGCAGCCCCAGCATTTT.

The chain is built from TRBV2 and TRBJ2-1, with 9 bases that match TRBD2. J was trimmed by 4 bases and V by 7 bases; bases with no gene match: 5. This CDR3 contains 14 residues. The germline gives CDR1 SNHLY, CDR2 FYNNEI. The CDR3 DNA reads TGTGCCAGCACCGCGGGGGGGCTGTACAATGAGCAGTTCTTC. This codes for CASTAGGLYNEQFF.

The CDR3 DNA follows: TGTGCCAGTAGGTCGGGGACAGGGTGGAGGGAGACCCAGTACTTC. Amino acid sequence: CASRSGTGWRETQYF. The chain carries TRBV19 and TRBJ2-5; 9 bases map to TRBD1. Germline V lookup: CDR1 LNHDA, CDR2 SQIVND (reference sequence). The V gene end was trimmed by 6 bases and the J gene end by 5 bases; junction bases not matched to a gene: 10. This CDR3 is built from 15 residues.

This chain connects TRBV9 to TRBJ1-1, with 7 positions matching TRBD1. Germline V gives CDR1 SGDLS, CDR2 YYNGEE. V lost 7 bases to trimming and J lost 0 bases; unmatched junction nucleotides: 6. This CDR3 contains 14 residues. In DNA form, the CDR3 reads TGTGCCAGCTCAAGGGACAGCATGAACACTGAAGCTTTCTTT. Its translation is CASSRDSMNTEAFF.

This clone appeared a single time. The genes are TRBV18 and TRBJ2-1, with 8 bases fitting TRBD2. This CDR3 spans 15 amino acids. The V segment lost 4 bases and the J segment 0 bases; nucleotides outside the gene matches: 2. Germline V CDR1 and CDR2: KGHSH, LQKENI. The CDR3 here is CASSRSGSSYNEQFF. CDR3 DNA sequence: TGTGCCAGCTCACGAAGCGGGAGCTCCTACAATGAGCAGTTCTTC.

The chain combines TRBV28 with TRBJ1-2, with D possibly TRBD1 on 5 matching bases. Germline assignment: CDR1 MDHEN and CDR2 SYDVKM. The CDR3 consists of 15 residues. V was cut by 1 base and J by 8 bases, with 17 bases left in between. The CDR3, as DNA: TGTGCCAGCAGTTTATTTTGGGGGGGAACAGGAGGCTACACCTTC. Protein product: CASSLFWGGTGGYTF.

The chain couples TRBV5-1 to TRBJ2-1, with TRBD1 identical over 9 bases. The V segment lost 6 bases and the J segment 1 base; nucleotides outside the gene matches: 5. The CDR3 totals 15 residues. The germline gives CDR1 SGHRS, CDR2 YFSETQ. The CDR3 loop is CASTSGTGSYNEQFF. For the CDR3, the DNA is TGCGCCAGCACCTCCGGGACAGGGTCCTACAATGAGCAGTTCTTC.

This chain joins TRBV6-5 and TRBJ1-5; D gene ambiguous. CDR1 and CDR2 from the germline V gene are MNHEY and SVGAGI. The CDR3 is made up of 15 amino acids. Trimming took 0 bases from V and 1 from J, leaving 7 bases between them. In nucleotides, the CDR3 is TGTGCCAGCAGTTACTCGGGCGGGAGCAATCAGCCCCAGCATTTT. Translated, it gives CASSYSGGSNQPQHF.

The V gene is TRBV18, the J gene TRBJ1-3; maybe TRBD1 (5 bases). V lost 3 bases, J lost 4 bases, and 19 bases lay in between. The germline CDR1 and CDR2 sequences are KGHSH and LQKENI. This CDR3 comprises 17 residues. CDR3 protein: CASSPTSSGARGNTIYF. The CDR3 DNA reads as TGTGCCAGCTCACCGACGTCAAGTGGGGCTCGAGGAAACACCATATATTTT.

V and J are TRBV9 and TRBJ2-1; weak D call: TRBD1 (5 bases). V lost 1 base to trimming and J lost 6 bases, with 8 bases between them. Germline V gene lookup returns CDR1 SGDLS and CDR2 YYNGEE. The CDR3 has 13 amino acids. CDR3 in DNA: TGTGCCAGCAGCGTACAGGGCCTCAATGAGCAGTTCTTC. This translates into CASSVQGLNEQFF.

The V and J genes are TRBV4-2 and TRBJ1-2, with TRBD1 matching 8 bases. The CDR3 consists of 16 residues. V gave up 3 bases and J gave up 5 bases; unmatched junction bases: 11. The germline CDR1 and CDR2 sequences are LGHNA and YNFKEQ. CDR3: CASSQVSGQGGYGYTF. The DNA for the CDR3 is TGTGCCAGCAGCCAGGTTAGCGGACAGGGTGGGTATGGCTACACCTTC.

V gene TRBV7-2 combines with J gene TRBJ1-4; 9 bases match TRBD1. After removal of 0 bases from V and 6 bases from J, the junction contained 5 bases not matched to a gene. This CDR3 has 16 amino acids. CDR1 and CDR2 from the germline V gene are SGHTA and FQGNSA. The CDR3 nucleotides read TGTGCCAGCAGCTTAGCGAGGGACAGGGCTCATGAAAAACTGTTTTTT. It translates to CASSLARDRAHEKLFF.

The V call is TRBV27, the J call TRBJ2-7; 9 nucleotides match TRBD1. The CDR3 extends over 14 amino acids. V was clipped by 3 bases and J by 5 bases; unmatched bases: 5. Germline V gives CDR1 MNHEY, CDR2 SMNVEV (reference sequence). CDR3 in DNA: TGTGCCAGCAGTTTCGACAGGGGGACGAACGAGCAGTACTTC. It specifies CASSFDRGTNEQYF.

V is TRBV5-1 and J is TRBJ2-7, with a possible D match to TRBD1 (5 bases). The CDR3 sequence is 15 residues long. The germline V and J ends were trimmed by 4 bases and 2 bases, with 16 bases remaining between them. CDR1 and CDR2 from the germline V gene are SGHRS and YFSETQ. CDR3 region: CASSTLGVGTYEQYF. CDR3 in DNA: TGCGCCAGCAGCACCCTAGGGGTCGGTACCTACGAGCAGTACTTC.

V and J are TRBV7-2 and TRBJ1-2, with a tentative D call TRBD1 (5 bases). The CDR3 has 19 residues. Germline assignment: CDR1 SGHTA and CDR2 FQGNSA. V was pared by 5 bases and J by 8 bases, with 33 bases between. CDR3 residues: CASSPRGGPGEPLGGGYTF. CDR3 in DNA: TGTGCCAGCAGCCCTAGAGGAGGTCCGGGGGAACCGTTGGGTGGGGGCTACACCTTC.

The CDR3 coding sequence is TGTGCCAGCAGTGCCGGGACAGTCAGAAATCAGCCCCAGCATTTT. This codes for CASSAGTVRNQPQHF. The chain uses TRBV27 and TRBJ1-5; the match to TRBD1 covers 7 bases. The CDR3 contains 15 residues. With V trimmed by 5 bases and J by 4 bases, 8 bases remained unmatched. Germline V gives CDR1 MNHEY, CDR2 SMNVEV (reference sequence).

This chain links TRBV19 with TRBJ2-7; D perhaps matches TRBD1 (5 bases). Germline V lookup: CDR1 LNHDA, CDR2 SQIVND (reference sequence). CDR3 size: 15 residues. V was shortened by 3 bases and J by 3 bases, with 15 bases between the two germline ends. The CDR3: CASSIHRLGDYEQYF. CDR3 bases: TGTGCCAGTAGTATTCACAGGCTAGGGGACTACGAGCAGTACTTC.

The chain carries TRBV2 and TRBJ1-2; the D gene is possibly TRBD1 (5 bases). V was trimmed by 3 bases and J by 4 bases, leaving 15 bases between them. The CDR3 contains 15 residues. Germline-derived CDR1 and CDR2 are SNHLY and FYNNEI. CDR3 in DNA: TGTGCCAGCAGTGAGAGGCCGGGGGGTGGCTATGGCTACACCTTC. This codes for CASSERPGGGYGYTF.

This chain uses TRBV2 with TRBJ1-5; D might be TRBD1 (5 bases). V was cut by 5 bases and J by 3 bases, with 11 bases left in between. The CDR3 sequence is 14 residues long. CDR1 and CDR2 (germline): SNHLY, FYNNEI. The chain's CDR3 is CASSSGLTNQPQHF. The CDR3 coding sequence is TGTGCCAGCAGTTCGGGACTCACCAATCAGCCCCAGCATTTT.

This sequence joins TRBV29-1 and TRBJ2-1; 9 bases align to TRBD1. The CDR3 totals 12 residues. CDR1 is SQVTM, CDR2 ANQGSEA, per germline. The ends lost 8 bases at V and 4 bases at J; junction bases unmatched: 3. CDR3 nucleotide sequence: TGCAGCACAGGGGGCGATTACAATGAGCAGTTCTTC. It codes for CSTGGDYNEQFF.

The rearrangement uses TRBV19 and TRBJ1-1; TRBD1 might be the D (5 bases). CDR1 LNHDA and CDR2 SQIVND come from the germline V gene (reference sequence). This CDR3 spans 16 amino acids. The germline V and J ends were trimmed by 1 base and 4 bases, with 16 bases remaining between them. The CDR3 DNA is TGTGCCAGTAGTATAGGGGGGGGTCGTGAAAGCACTGAAGCTTTCTTT. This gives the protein CASSIGGGRESTEAFF.